Below are 16 T cell receptor beta chains sequenced from a single sample in a study of blood T cells in healthy people across ages. Primers used in a second PCR of roughly 7 to 12 cycles were a sample-barcoded 5' primer and a J-beta primer mix. TCRdb re-derived calls from the 5' RACE reads in MiXCR, one entry per CDR3 protein. The sample gives about 1.6 million distinct CDR3 sequences, 34% of which show up once; 10% to 12% is in the top ten. The specimen was blood. The receptors stem from a woman in her 30s in good health.

This clonotype was found a few times. This rearrangement joins TRBV27 to TRBJ1-2; 7 nucleotides line up with TRBD1. The CDR3 consists of 13 residues. V gave up 7 bases and J gave up 6 bases; unmatched junction bases: 8. Germline V gene sequence: CDR1 MNHEY, CDR2 SMNVEV (reference sequence). The CDR3 region has the DNA TGTGCCAGCAAGTACAGGGGCCCAGATGGCTACACCTTC. It specifies CASKYRGPDGYTF.

The chain carries TRBV2 and TRBJ2-1; the D is unclear. CDR3 length: 13 residues. V shed 7 bases and J shed 10 bases, with 17 bases lying between them. Germline loops: CDR1 SNHLY, CDR2 FYNNEI. The CDR3 nucleotides are TGTGCCAGCACCCAAAGCCCTCCCAGGGAGCAGTTCTTC. It is translated as CASTQSPPREQFF.

This rearrangement joins TRBV20-1 to TRBJ2-7; no definite D call. This CDR3 spans 12 amino acids. The V gene lost 5 bases and the J gene lost 2 bases, with 10 bases spanning the gap. The germline CDR1 and CDR2 sequences are DFQATT and SNEGSKA (reference sequence). CDR3 coding DNA: TGCAGTGCTCTAAGAAGTGCCTACGAGCAGTACTTC. The encoded protein is CSALRSAYEQYF.

This clonotype was seen more than once but under ten times. The gene calls are TRBV6-5 and TRBJ2-7; D uncertain. Per germline, CDR1 MNHEY and CDR2 SVGAGI. V lost 0 bases and J lost 4, with 22 bases in between. This CDR3 has 18 amino acids. CDR3 region: CASSYSTPPGMVEYEQYF. The CDR3 nucleotides are TGTGCCAGCAGTTACTCGACGCCACCGGGCATGGTGGAGTACGAGCAGTACTTC.

CDR3 DNA: TGCAGTGCTAGGGCGGACTGGGATGAAAAACTGTTTTTT. Translated, it gives CSARADWDEKLFF. This sequence joins TRBV20-1 and TRBJ1-4; D is unresolved. The germline CDR1 and CDR2 sequences are DFQATT and SNEGSKA (reference sequence). The CDR3 is 13 amino acids. Trimming took off 3 bases at V and 6 bases at J, with 11 bases between the two ends.

This clonotype turned up a few times. V is TRBV2 and J is TRBJ2-3, with D hard to call. Trimming left V 8 bases short and J 2 bases short, with 14 bases between. CDR1 is SNHLY, CDR2 FYNNEI, per germline. The CDR3 sequence is 14 residues long. In DNA form, the CDR3 reads TGTGCCAGCCGTCCCTCAGGCTCCACAGATACGCAGTATTTT. As protein: CASRPSGSTDTQYF.

The chain combines TRBV28 with TRBJ1-2; D gene ambiguous. V lost 2 bases to trimming and J lost 2 bases, with 12 bases between them. The CDR3 totals 15 residues. Germline CDR1 MDHEN, CDR2 SYDVKM. Here the CDR3 reads CASSLRIGTNYGYTF. The CDR3 DNA reads as TGTGCCAGCAGTTTACGAATCGGAACCAACTATGGCTACACCTTC.

The J gene is TRBJ1-2, the V gene TRBV10-3; 7 bases line up with TRBD1. The CDR3 totals 16 residues. CDR1 is ENHRY, CDR2 SYGVKD, per germline. The ends lost 3 bases at V and 0 bases at J; junction bases unmatched: 7. The CDR3: CAISERGTATNYGYTF. In DNA, the CDR3 is TGTGCCATCAGTGAACGAGGGACAGCAACTAACTATGGCTACACCTTC.

This clonotype was seen more than once but under ten times. Compared with germline, one end of the junction differs, possibly owing to a read error. The J gene is TRBJ1-2, the V gene TRBV4-2; the match to TRBD1 covers 7 bases. Germline V gene sequence: CDR1 LGHNA, CDR2 YNFKEQ. The CDR3 sequence is 16 residues long. CDR3 DNA sequence: TGTGCCGGCAGCCAAGGGGGGACAGTACAATTCTATGGCTACACCTTC. Amino acid sequence: CAGSQGGTVQFYGYTF.

Concerning this clonotype: This may stem from a read error, because a much larger clone lies one nucleotide away. The rearrangement links TRBV12-3 or TRBV12-4 to TRBJ2-1, with unresolved D. Trimming took 3 bases from V and 10 from J, leaving 7 bases between them. This CDR3 has 11 amino acids. The CDR3 loop is CASSLTQEQFF. The CDR3 coding sequence is TGTGCCAGCAGTTTGACCCAGGAGCAGTTCTTC.

Many counts were recorded for this clonotype. The junction and the germline gene differ at one end; a read error may be behind it. The chain carries TRBV5-1 and TRBJ1-1; D ambiguous. From germline, CDR1 is SGHRS and CDR2 YFSETQ. The CDR3 totals 13 residues. In DNA form, the CDR3 reads TGTGCCAGCAGTTTTGGCGAGAACACTGAAGCTTTCTTT. As protein: CASSFGENTEAFF.

This clonotype has more than one count but fewer than ten. This chain uses TRBV12-3 or TRBV12-4 with TRBJ2-1, with D possibly matching TRBD2 (6 bases). Trimming took 1 base from V and 13 from J, leaving 17 bases between them. The CDR3 is 14 amino acids. The CDR3 coding sequence is TGTGCCAGCAGTTTAGAGGGAGGAACGGGACGACAGTTCTTC. This encodes CASSLEGGTGRQFF.

This clonotype came up a few times. This chain joins TRBV4-1 and TRBJ2-7; tentatively, D is TRBD2 (6 bases). CDR1 is MGHRA, CDR2 YSYEKL, per germline. Trimming removed 2 bases at V and 2 bases at J, with 13 bases between. CDR3 length: 15 residues. The CDR3 region is CASSQTITSPYEQYF. DNA of the CDR3: TGCGCCAGCAGCCAAACCATAACTAGCCCCTACGAGCAGTACTTC.

V is TRBV12-5 and J is TRBJ2-3; 12 bases agree with TRBD2. The ends lost 1 base at V and 1 base at J; junction bases unmatched: 9. Germline CDR1 and CDR2: LGHNT and FRNRAP. The CDR3 contains 19 residues. The CDR3 sequence is CASGLAYTSGRYGTDTQYF. In DNA form, the CDR3 reads TGTGCTAGTGGTTTGGCCTACACTAGCGGGAGGTATGGCACAGATACGCAGTATTTT.

The rearrangement joins TRBV20-1 to TRBJ2-1; D is uncertain. V gave up 0 bases and J gave up 2 bases, with 11 bases separating them. The CDR3 is made up of 15 amino acids. From germline, CDR1 is DFQATT and CDR2 SNEGSKA (reference sequence). The CDR3 nucleotides are TGCAGTGCTAGAGATCGGAACAGCCCCTACAATGAGCAGTTCTTC. This gives the protein CSARDRNSPYNEQFF.

The sample holds a few counts of this clonotype. This chain joins TRBV27 and TRBJ2-5; TRBD1 matches 12 bases. There are 15 residues in the CDR3. CDR1 and CDR2 from the germline V gene are MNHEY and SMNVEV (reference sequence). J gave up 6 bases and V 4 bases, and 6 bases lay outside the gene matches. This chain's CDR3 is CASSWGTGGLKTQYF. The DNA for the CDR3 is TGTGCCAGCAGTTGGGGGACAGGGGGCTTGAAGACCCAGTACTTC.